The subject of this entry is one T cell receptor beta chain. Only in-frame clones appear in the TCRdb table, and some are missing; sequencing was by immunoSEQ multiplex PCR. The table includes 65,000 to 70,000 clones, roughly 80% detected once. This entry is derived from a study of OX40 agonist ivuxolimab in advanced cancers. Germline CDR1 reads SEHNR; CDR2 reads FQNEAQ (reference sequence). V shed 4 bases, J shed 0 bases, and the junction held 13 bases outside the gene matches. CDR3 length: 18 amino acids. This sequence joins TRBV7-9 and TRBJ1-1; 8 bases fit TRBD1. The source was CD4+ or CD8+ T cells sorted from blood, collected in a trial of the OX40 agonist ivuxolimab. This receptor was obtained from an adult with an advanced solid tumor such as melanoma, head and neck, liver or kidney cancer. The CDR3 region is CASSSSRDRWGMNTEAFF. As DNA, the CDR3 is TGTGCCAGCAGCTCCTCCCGGGACAGGTGGGGGATGAACACTGAAGCTTTCTTT.